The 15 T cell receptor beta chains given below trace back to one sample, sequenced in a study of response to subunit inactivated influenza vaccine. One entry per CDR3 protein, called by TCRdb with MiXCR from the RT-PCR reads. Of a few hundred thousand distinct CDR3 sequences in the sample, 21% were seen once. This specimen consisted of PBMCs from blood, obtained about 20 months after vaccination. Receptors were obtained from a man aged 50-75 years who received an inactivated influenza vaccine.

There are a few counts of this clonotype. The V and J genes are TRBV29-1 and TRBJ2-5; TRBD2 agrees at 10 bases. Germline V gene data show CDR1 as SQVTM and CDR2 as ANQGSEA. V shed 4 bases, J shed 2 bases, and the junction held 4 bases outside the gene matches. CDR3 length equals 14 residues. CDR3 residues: CSVGASGGQETQYF. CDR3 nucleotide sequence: TGCAGCGTTGGGGCTAGCGGGGGACAAGAGACCCAGTACTTC.

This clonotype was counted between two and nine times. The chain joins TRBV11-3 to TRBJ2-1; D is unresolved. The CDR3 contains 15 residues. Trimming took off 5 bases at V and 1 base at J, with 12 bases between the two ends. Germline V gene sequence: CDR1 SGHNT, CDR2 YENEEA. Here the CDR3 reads CASSKDRLSYNEQFF. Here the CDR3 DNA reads TGTGCCAGCAGCAAAGACCGCCTATCCTACAATGAGCAGTTCTTC. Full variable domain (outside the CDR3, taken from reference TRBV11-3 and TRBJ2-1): EAGVVQSPRYKIIEKKQPVAFWCNPISGHNTLYWYLQNLGQGPELLIRYENEEAVDDSQLPKDRFSAERLKGVDSTLKIQPAELGDSAVYLCASSKDRLSYNEQFFGPGTRLTVL.

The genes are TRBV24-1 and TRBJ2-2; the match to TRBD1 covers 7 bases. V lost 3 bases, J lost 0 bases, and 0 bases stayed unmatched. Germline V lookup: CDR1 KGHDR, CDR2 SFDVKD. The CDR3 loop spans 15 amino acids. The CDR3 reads CATSDGTANTGELFF. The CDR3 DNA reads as TGTGCCACCAGTGATGGGACAGCGAACACCGGGGAGCTGTTTTTT.

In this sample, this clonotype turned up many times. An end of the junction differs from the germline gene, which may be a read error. The CDR3 nucleotides are TGCGCCAGCAGCCCCGGACAGGGCAATCAGCCCCAGCATTTT. Its translation is CASSPGQGNQPQHF. The chain is built from TRBV18 and TRBJ1-5; TRBD1 matches 7 bases. Germline V gene data show CDR1 as KGHSH and CDR2 as LQKENI. The CDR3 is 14 residues long.

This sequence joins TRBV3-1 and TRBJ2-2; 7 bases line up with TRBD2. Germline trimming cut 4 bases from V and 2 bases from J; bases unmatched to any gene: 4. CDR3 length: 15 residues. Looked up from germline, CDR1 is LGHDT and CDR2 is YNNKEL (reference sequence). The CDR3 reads CASSRRDYNTGELFF. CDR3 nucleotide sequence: TGTGCCAGCAGCCGCCGGGACTACAACACCGGGGAGCTGTTTTTT.

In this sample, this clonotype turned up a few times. CDR3 in DNA: TGTGCCAGCAGCGATCCACAGGGTTATTCACCCCTCCACTTT. It codes for CASSDPQGYSPLHF. The rearrangement joins TRBV11-1 to TRBJ1-6; weak D call: TRBD1 (6 bases). From germline, CDR1 is SGHAT and CDR2 FQDESV (reference sequence). The ends were cut back, 5 bases at V and 8 bases at J, with 13 bases in the middle. The CDR3 runs to 14 residues.

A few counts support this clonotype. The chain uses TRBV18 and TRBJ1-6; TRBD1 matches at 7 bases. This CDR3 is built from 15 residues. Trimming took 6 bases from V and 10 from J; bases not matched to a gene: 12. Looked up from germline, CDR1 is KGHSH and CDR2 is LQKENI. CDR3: CASSYEGTGESPLHF. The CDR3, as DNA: TGTGCCAGCTCTTATGAAGGAACAGGGGAGTCACCCCTCCACTTT.

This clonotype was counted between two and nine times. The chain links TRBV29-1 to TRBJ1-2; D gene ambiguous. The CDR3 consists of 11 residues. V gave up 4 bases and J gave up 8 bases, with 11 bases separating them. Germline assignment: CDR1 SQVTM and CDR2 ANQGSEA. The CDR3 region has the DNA TGCAGCGTTGTGGAGAACGTGGGCTACACCTTC. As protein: CSVVENVGYTF.

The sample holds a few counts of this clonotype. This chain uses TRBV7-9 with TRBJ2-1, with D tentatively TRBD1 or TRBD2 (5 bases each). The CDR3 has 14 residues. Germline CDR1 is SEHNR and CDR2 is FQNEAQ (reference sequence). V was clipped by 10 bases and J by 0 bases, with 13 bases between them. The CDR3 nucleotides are TGTGCCACCAGGGCGGGTAGCTCCTACAATGAGCAGTTCTTC. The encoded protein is CATRAGSSYNEQFF.

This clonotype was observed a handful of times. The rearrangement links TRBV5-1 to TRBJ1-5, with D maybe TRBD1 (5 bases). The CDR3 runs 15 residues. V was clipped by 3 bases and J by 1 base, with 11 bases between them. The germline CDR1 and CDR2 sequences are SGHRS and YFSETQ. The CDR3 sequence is CASSSDGTSNQPQHF. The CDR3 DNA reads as TGCGCCAGCAGCTCTGATGGGACCAGCAATCAGCCCCAGCATTTT.

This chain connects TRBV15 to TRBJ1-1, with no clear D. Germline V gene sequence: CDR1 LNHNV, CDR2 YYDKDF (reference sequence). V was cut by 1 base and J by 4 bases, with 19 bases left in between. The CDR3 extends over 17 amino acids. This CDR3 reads CATSRANAKRTGTEAFF. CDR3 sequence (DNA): TGTGCCACCAGCAGAGCCAACGCCAAGAGGACGGGCACTGAAGCTTTCTTT.

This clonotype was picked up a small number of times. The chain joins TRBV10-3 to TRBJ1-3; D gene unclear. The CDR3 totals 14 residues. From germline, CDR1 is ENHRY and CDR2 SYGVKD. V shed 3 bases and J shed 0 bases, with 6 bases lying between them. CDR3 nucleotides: TGTGCCATCAGTGATACGTTCTCTGGAAACACCATATATTTT. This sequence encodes CAISDTFSGNTIYF.

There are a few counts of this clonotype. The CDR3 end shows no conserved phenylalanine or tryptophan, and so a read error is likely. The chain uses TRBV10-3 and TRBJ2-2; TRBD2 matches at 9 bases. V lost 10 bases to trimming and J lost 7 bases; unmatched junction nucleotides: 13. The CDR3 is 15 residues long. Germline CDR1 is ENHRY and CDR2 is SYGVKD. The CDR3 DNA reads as TGTGCCACCCAGGACAAGAATAGCGGGAGCGGGGAGCTGTTTCTT. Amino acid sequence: CATQDKNSGSGELFL.

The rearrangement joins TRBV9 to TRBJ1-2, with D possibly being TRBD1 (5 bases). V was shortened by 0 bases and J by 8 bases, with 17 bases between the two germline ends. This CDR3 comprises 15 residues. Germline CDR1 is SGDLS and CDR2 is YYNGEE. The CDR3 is CASSVDLTAPRGYTF. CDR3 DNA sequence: TGTGCCAGCAGCGTAGACCTGACAGCGCCTCGGGGCTACACCTTC.

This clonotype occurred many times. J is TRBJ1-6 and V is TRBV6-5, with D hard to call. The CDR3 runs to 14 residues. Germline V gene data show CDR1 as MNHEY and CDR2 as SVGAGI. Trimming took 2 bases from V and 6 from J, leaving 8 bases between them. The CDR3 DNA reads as TGTGCCAGCAGTTACCACCAGCTTAATTCACCCCTCCACTTT. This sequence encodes CASSYHQLNSPLHF.